This T cell receptor (beta chain) came from a study of Graves' ophthalmopathy and Graves' hyperthyroidism. Broader study findings: A classifier, a 13-signature model, separated ophthalmopathy from stable hyperthyroidism with approximately 88% sensitivity and roughly 80% specificity.

The authors amplified TCR beta CDR3 regions, and they did so from RNA transcripts for repertoire sequencing. In the first round, RT-PCR was carried out with HTBI primers, and a multiplex PCR formed the second round. TCRdb processed the multiplex PCR reads anew with MiXCR; each CDR3 protein has one entry. The table has around 1.1 million distinct CDR3 sequences, 35% to 40% seen once. The hyperthyroidism patients, aged 18 to 65, had been newly diagnosed, with under 2 months' duration. V gave up 6 bases and J gave up 6 bases, with 12 bases separating them. Germline lookup yields CDR1 DFQATT and CDR2 SNEGSKA (reference sequence). This CDR3 contains 11 residues. This clonotype was seen many times. Its antigen is not known.

Input material: peripheral blood or thyroid tissue (not recorded which). This TCR was recovered from an adult man with Graves' hyperthyroidism. The chain has TRBV20-1 and TRBJ2-7; D uncertain. The CDR3 reads CSALRWAEQYF. The DNA of the CDR3 is TGCAGTGCCTTGCGCTGGGCCGAGCAGTACTTC.